The 4 T cell receptor beta chains below were found in one sample sequenced in a study of human T cells and chemical hapten exposure. As to time point: healthy volunteer bleed at 2 weeks. The study extracted total RNA from unfractionated whole blood. TCRdb re-called the RACE reads through MiXCR, storing one row per CDR3 protein. The sample has just over 90,000 distinct CDR3 sequences, about 8.6% seen once. The sequenced sample was whole blood. Every receptor here comes from a female donor in good health. Some clones in this sample may be carry-over from other donors' samples.

The chain has TRBV7-3 and TRBJ2-1; TRBD2 aligns across 7 bases. The CDR3 loop spans 13 amino acids. The J segment lost 7 bases and the V segment lost 4 bases, leaving 4 bases of the junction unmatched. In germline, CDR1 is SGHTA, CDR2 FQGTGA. CDR3 in amino acids: CASSYGLGNEQFF. In DNA, the CDR3 is TGTGCCAGCAGCTATGGACTAGGAAATGAGCAGTTCTTC.

V is TRBV19 and J is TRBJ1-5, with 8 nucleotides matching TRBD1. This CDR3 spans 15 amino acids. V lost 5 bases, J lost 7 bases, and 10 bases stayed unmatched. Germline assignment: CDR1 LNHDA and CDR2 SQIVND (reference sequence). CDR3: CASSFTGGKIQPQHF. CDR3 nucleotide sequence: TGTGCCAGTAGTTTCACAGGGGGTAAGATCCAGCCCCAGCATTTT.

The genes are TRBV25-1 and TRBJ2-2; a possible D gene is TRBD1 (5 bases). The V and J ends lost 2 bases and 4 bases respectively, with 11 bases between them. The CDR3 contains 15 residues. Germline V gives CDR1 MGHDK, CDR2 SYGVNS. The CDR3 here is CASSETGSLTGELFF. In DNA form, the CDR3 reads TGTGCCAGCAGTGAAACAGGATCCCTCACCGGGGAGCTGTTTTTT. The full variable domain, its missing parts supplied by reference TRBV25-1 and TRBJ2-2, is EADIYQTPRYLVIGTGKKITLECSQTMGHDKMYWYQQDPGMELHLIHYSYGVNSTEKGDLSSESTVSRIRTEHFPLTLESARPSHTSQYLCASSETGSLTGELFFGEGSRLTVL.

The chain recombines TRBV28 with TRBJ1-1; weak D call: TRBD1 (6 bases). The length of the CDR3 is 13 residues. V was pared by 10 bases and J by 7 bases, with 19 bases between. Germline CDR1 MDHEN, CDR2 SYDVKM. The CDR3 sequence: CANYDRRKNEAFF. The CDR3 coding sequence is TGTGCCAACTATGACAGGAGGAAAAATGAAGCTTTCTTT.